This T cell receptor (beta chain) was sequenced during a study of cytomegalovirus exposure and HLA in healthy donors. Notes on the study in general: TCR beta chains numbering more than 150 were designated cytomegalovirus-associated. Earlier analysis found most TCR beta V segments productive about 87% or about 30% of the time. In vitro checks showed that a few CMV-associated chains really do target CMV antigens. There were some V segments, including TRBV6-2 and TRBV6-3, excluded as indistinguishable.

Turning to this clone: Its antigen is unknown.

PCR employed 60 Vbeta and 13 Jbeta primers. Libraries were prepared by immunoSEQ multiplex PCR; TCRdb keeps only in-frame clonotypes and omits some of them. Seen here are over 150,000 clones, 82% observed once, and the top ten hold around 11%. V was cut by 0 bases and J by 2 bases, with 8 bases left in between. The germline V gene encodes CDR1 SGHRS and CDR2 YFSETQ. This CDR3 contains 14 residues. The clonotype originates from a man in his fifties in good health and CMV-seropositive. The J gene is TRBJ2-5, the V gene TRBV5-1; D may be TRBD1 (5 bases). The specimen sequenced was PBMCs. CDR3 amino acids: CASSLVQVQETQYF. DNA of the CDR3: TGCGCCAGCAGCTTGGTACAGGTTCAAGAGACCCAGTACTTC.